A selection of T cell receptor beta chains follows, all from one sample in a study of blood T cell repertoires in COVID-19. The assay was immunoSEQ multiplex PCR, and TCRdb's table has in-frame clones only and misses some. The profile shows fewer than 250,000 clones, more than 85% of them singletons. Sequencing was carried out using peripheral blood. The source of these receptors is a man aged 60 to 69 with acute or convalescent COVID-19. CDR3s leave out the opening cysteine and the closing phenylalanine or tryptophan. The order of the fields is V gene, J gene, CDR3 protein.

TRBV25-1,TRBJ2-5,ASSAGTSGGTEETQY
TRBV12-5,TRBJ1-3,ASGPTTGFSGNTIY
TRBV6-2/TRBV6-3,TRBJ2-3,ASSYPRTGSPSTDTQY
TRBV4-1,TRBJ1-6,ASSQARQGSYSPLH
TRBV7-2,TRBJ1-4,ASSLDGPATNEKLF
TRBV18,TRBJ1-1,ASSPLPRSTGDEAF
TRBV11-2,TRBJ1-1,ASSSFRDGNTEAF
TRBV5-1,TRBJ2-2,ASSLVPQRGGTGELF
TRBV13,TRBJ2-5,ASSLGQGGETQY
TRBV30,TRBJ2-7,AWSFSRGEQY
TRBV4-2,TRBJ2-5,ASSLQTSGATATQY
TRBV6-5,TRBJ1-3,ASRFRGSGNTIY
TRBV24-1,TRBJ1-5,ATGNRGRRSNQPQH
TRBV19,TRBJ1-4,ASSTYQQGTTNEKLF
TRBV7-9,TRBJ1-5,ASSSTRGTTGPQH
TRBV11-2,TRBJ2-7,ASSLGLPQQGPYEQY
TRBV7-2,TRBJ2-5,ASSPGGGGRETQY
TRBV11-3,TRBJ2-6,ASSLGPNPGANVLT
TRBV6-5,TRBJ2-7,ASSYSWTSGVYEQY
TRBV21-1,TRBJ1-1,ARSKSLYTEAF
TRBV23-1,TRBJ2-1,ASSTTGNEQF
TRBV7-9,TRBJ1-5,ASSLQGNQPQH
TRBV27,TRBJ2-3,ASSLRGASTDTQY
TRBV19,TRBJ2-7,ASSIGRAGEMVGEQY
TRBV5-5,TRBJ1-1,ASSFYTGSDDTEAF
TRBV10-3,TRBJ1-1,AIRGTGGSQNTEAF
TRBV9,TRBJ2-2,ASSESGLAGGQITGELF
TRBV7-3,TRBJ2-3,ASSRLAGSTDTQY
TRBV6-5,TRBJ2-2,ASSYSTGTGELF
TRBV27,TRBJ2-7,ASSFSGNEQY
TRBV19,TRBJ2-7,ASNNRPGQVH
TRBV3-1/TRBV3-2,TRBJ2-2,ASSQDRRGLAATGELF
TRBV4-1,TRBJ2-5,ASSQDGQRGQETQY
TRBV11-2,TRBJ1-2,ASSLDRYRGDGYT
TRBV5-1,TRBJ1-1,ASSLEPHRGDTEAF
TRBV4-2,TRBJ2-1,ASSQGGRGVYNEQF
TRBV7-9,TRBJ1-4,ASSAGPQGTTTNEKLF
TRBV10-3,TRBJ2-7,AISGQDRGIYEQY
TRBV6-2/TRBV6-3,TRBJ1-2,ASIPMGGNYGYT
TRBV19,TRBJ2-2,ASSISPGELF
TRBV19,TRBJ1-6,ASRSGAGQGAMPSNSPLH
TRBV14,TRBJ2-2,ASRQNTNTGELF
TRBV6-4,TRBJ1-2,ASSRRQGQDYGYT
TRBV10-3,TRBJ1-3,AISGNQGNTIY
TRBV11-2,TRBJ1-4,ASTPREGRQTNEKLF
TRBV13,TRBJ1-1,ASSLLRGNTEAF
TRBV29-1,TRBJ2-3,SVEDPVTSGDTDTQY
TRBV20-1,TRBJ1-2,SASPSAGAYGYT
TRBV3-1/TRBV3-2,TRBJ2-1,ASSQDNRDRGIGF
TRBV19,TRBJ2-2,ASRPSLAGLNTGELF
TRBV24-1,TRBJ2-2,ATSENRGWDTGELF
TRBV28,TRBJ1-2,ASSADGNYGYT
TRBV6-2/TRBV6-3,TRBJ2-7,ASSPRGRGTFEQY
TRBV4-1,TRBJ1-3,ASSPASTGDGRNTIY
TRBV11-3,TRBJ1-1,ASSLQTNTEAF
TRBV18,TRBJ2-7,ASSPRRGGLPYEQY
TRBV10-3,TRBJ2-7,AITPTGREQY
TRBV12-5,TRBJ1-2,ASGLGRPNYGYT
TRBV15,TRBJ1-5,ATRVRGNQPQH